Presented here are 17 T cell receptor beta chains from one specimen sequenced in a study of technical replicates of blood from four donors. Profiling relied on immunoSEQ multiplex PCR, and the TCRdb table lists in-frame clones only, not all of them. The sample includes about 81,000 clones, under 97% of them seen just once. Material for sequencing was T cells isolated from PBMCs. The origin of the receptors is a human donor in good health.

CDR3 nucleotide sequence: TGTGCCAGCAGCCAAGCAGGGACAGGGGATGAGCAGTTCTTC. Amino acid sequence: CASSQAGTGDEQFF. The chain has TRBV4-2 and TRBJ2-1; 10 bases match TRBD1. J gave up 8 bases and V 1 base, and 2 bases lay outside the gene matches. The V gene's germline CDR1 is LGHNA and CDR2 YNFKEQ. The CDR3 contains 14 residues.

This chain connects TRBV19 to TRBJ2-1, with D maybe TRBD1 (6 bases). Germline-derived CDR1 and CDR2 are LNHDA and SQIVND (reference sequence). V shed 3 bases and J shed 3 bases, with 12 bases lying between them. The CDR3 spans 15 residues. In DNA form, the CDR3 reads TGTGCCAGTAGTATCGGACAGATCAACTACAATGAGCAGTTCTTC. Its translation is CASSIGQINYNEQFF.

The V call is TRBV7-6, the J call TRBJ2-5; D call uncertain. The CDR3 length is 13 residues. Per germline, CDR1 SGHVS and CDR2 FNYEAQ. Trimming removed 4 bases at V and 5 bases at J, with 11 bases between. The CDR3 DNA sequence: TGTGCCAGCAGCTACACGGGTCGGGAGACCCAGTACTTC. Translated: CASSYTGRETQYF.

This sequence joins TRBV7-9 and TRBJ1-1; TRBD1 is a possible D gene (6 bases). The CDR3 spans 11 residues. V was pared by 4 bases and J by 10 bases, with 10 bases between. Germline CDR1 reads SEHNR; CDR2 reads FQNEAQ (reference sequence). The CDR3 nucleotides read TGTGCCAGCAGCTGGACAGAGGGAGCTTTCTTT. Protein product: CASSWTEGAFF.

On this clone: Germline and junction disagree at one end, which may indicate a read error. The V call is TRBV7-9, the J call TRBJ2-1; 12 bases map to TRBD2. This CDR3 is built from 14 residues. Germline V lookup: CDR1 SEHNR, CDR2 FQNEAQ (reference sequence). Written as DNA, the CDR3 is TGTGCCAGCAGCCTAGCGGGAGGGTACAATGAGCAGTTCTTC. Its protein product is CASSLAGGYNEQFF.

The chain is built from TRBV19 and TRBJ1-5, with 8 bases that match TRBD1. V was pared by 6 bases and J by 4 bases, with 8 bases of the junction left unmatched. This CDR3 is 15 amino acids long. Germline CDR1 LNHDA, CDR2 SQIVND (reference sequence). The DNA of the CDR3 is TGTGCCAGTAGCCGCGGGACAGGTGAAAATCAGCCCCAGCATTTT. It yields the protein CASSRGTGENQPQHF.

This chain joins TRBV18 and TRBJ2-7, with D possibly being TRBD1 (6 bases). V was trimmed by 6 bases and J by 4 bases, leaving 16 bases between them. Looked up from germline, CDR1 is KGHSH and CDR2 is LQKENI. The CDR3 runs to 14 residues. As DNA, the CDR3 is TGTGCCAGCTCTCCTACGACAGGTTTATACGAGCAGTACTTC. Amino acid sequence: CASSPTTGLYEQYF.

V gene TRBV10-3 combines with J gene TRBJ2-3, with D perhaps TRBD2 (6 bases). Germline V lookup: CDR1 ENHRY, CDR2 SYGVKD. V was pared by 6 bases and J by 3 bases, with 13 bases between. CDR3 length equals 14 residues. In DNA, the CDR3 is TGTGCCATCAGGTCCGGGAGCGGTACAGATACGCAGTATTTT. Translation gives CAIRSGSGTDTQYF.

The J gene is TRBJ1-1, the V gene TRBV7-2; a possible D gene is TRBD1 (6 bases). Looked up from germline, CDR1 is SGHTA and CDR2 is FQGNSA. CDR3 length: 13 amino acids. Trimming cost V 5 bases and J 6 bases, with 13 bases left between them. The CDR3 reads CASSPDTGSEAFF. The CDR3 DNA sequence: TGTGCCAGCAGCCCAGACACAGGGTCTGAAGCTTTCTTT.

The chain joins TRBV27 to TRBJ1-2; D uncertain. V was pared by 0 bases and J by 2 bases, with 4 bases between. CDR3 length: 13 amino acids. Germline V gives CDR1 MNHEY, CDR2 SMNVEV (reference sequence). For the CDR3, the DNA is TGTGCCAGCAGTTTATCCTTAAACTATGGCTACACCTTC. The encoded protein is CASSLSLNYGYTF.

The CDR3 DNA reads TGTGCCAGCAGCTTAGGCAGGTCCTCCGGGACCCAGTACTTC. Encoded protein: CASSLGRSSGTQYF. The J gene is TRBJ2-5, the V gene TRBV7-2; D is unresolved. The CDR3 loop spans 14 amino acids. In germline, CDR1 is SGHTA, CDR2 FQGNSA. V was clipped by 1 base and J by 7 bases, with 13 bases between them.

V and J are TRBV2 and TRBJ1-1; D gene uncertain. V was clipped by 7 bases and J by 1 base, with 7 bases between them. The CDR3 has 12 residues. Looked up from germline, CDR1 is SNHLY and CDR2 is FYNNEI. The CDR3 DNA follows: TGTGCCAGCAACCAGCGGAACACTGAAGCTTTCTTT. Translated, it gives CASNQRNTEAFF.

V usage is TRBV25-1 and J usage is TRBJ1-5, with 8 bases aligning to TRBD1. The CDR3 runs 15 residues. Per germline, CDR1 MGHDK and CDR2 SYGVNS. Losses at the gene ends were 3 bases for V and 1 base for J; bases not matched to a gene: 2. The CDR3 DNA is TGTGCCAGCAGTGACCAGGGGGCCAGCAATCAGCCCCAGCATTTT. The encoded protein is CASSDQGASNQPQHF.

The J gene is TRBJ2-5, the V gene TRBV5-5; 10 nucleotides match TRBD2. Germline CDR1 is SGHKS and CDR2 is YYEKEE (reference sequence). The J segment lost 12 bases and the V segment lost 3 bases, leaving 17 bases of the junction unmatched. The CDR3 extends over 16 amino acids. The CDR3 coding sequence is TGTGCCAGCAGCTCTGTGACTGGAGGTAGCGGGGGGCAAGAGTACTTC. Amino acids: CASSSVTGGSGGQEYF.

The genes are TRBV2 and TRBJ2-7, with D unresolved. From germline, CDR1 is SNHLY and CDR2 FYNNEI. The CDR3 extends over 14 amino acids. Trimming shortened V by 7 bases and J by 6 bases, and 19 bases separated the two germline ends. CDR3 residues: CASTGTVQSGEQYF. CDR3 in DNA: TGTGCCAGCACAGGAACAGTGCAGTCTGGCGAGCAGTACTTC. The full variable domain, rest sourced from reference TRBV2 and TRBJ2-7, is EPEVTQTPSHQVTQMGQEVILRCVPISNHLYFYWYRQILGQKVEFLVSFYNNEISEKSEIFDDQFSVERPDGSNFTLKIRSTKLEDSAMYFCASTGTVQSGEQYFGPGTRLTVT.

This chain joins TRBV5-1 and TRBJ1-2; 8 nucleotides line up with TRBD1. V trimming: 0 bases; J trimming: 5 bases; junction bases outside the gene matches: 3. From germline, CDR1 is SGHRS and CDR2 YFSETQ. This CDR3 has 14 residues. CDR3 protein: CASSLVGQAYGYTF. The CDR3 nucleotides read TGCGCCAGCAGCTTGGTGGGACAGGCTTATGGCTACACCTTC.

CDR3 DNA: TGTGCCAGCAGCAAGGGTCTCGAATCTCAGGGGACCTACGAGCAGTACTTC. Translation: CASSKGLESQGTYEQYF. The genes are TRBV21-1 and TRBJ2-7; the table's D call, TRBD1, has no DNA check behind it. TRBV21-1 represents a pseudogene. This CDR3 has 17 residues.